This TCR beta chain was sequenced in a study of T cell responses to AZD1222 COVID-19 vaccine. The study's findings and limits: White British ancestry dominated among donors, who included more females, and clonal diversity was possibly underestimated.

Deletions cut 0 bases from V and 6 bases from J, with 10 bases between. The germline CDR1 and CDR2 sequences are SGHDT and YYEEEE. There are 13 residues in the CDR3. As to this clone: Its antigen is as yet unknown.

Repertoires were generated with immunoSEQ multiplex PCR, while TCRdb's copy carries only in-frame clones and drops some. This table has tens of thousands of clones, 75% to 95% appearing once. The sample here was peripheral blood, taken on day 0 of MenACWY control vaccination. The clonotype comes from an adult in good health. The chain links TRBV5-6 to TRBJ2-7; either TRBD1 or TRBD2 may fit D (5 bases each). The CDR3 reads CASSLGGAGEQYF. CDR3 nucleotides: TGTGCCAGCAGCTTGGGGGGCGCGGGCGAGCAGTACTTC.